This TCR beta chain was recorded in a study of cytomegalovirus exposure and HLA in healthy donors. The PCR ran on 60 Vbeta and 13 Jbeta primers. Only in-frame clones appear in the TCRdb table, and some are missing; sequencing was by immunoSEQ multiplex PCR. The sample table sets out fewer than 95,000 clones. Germline CDR1 MGHRA, CDR2 YSYEKL. The V end lost 3 bases, the J end lost 5 bases, and 10 bases lay between the germline ends. CDR3 size: 13 residues. V usage is TRBV4-1 and J usage is TRBJ1-2; weak D call: TRBD1 (5 bases). This clonotype originated in a middle-aged woman in good health and CMV-seropositive. The sequenced sample was PBMCs. The CDR3 loop reads CASSQSRGYGYTF. CDR3 bases: TGCGCCAGCAGCCAGTCTAGGGGATATGGCTACACCTTC.